This TCR beta chain was observed in a study of T cell responses to AZD1222 COVID-19 vaccine. Looking at the study overall: Timing groups of about 4 and about 12 weeks for second doses were pooled.

This CDR3 spans 17 amino acids. Losses at the gene ends were 0 bases for V and 7 bases for J; bases not matched to a gene: 7. CDR1 and CDR2 (germline): SGHDN, FVKESK. In regard to this clone: Antigen: not known.

Using immunoSEQ multiplex PCR, the repertoire was profiled, and TCRdb retains in-frame clones only, with some absent. This table has 150,000 or so clones, 90% to 95% appearing once. Findings and caveats of the study: The breadth and depth of Spike-specific TCRs increased once two AZD1222 doses had been given. Females outnumbered males among donors, who were mostly white British; clonal diversity was possibly underestimated.

The chain couples TRBV14 to TRBJ2-1, with 12 bases identical to TRBD2. Sequencing used peripheral blood, obtained on day 0 of AZD1222 vaccination. The sequence came from an adult in good health. The CDR3 loop is CASSQEHALAGGNEQFF. The CDR3 DNA reads as TGTGCCAGCAGCCAAGAACATGCACTAGCGGGGGGAAATGAGCAGTTCTTC.